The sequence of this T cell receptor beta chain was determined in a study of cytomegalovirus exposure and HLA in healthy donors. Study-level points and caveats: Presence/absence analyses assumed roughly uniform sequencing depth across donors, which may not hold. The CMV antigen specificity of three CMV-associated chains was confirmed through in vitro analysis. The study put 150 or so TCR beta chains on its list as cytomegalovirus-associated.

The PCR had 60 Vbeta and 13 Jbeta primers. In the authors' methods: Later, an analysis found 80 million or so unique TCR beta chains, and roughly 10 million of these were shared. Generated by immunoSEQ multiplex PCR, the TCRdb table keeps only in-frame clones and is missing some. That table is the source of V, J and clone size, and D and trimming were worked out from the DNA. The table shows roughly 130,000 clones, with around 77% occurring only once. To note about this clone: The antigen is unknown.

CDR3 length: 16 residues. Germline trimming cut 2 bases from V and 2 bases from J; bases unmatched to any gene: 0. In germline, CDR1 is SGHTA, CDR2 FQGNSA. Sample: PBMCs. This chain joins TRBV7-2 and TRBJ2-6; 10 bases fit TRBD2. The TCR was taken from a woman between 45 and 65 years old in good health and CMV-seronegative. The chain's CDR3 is CASSLLAGAGANVLTF. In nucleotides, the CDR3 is TGTGCCAGCAGCTTACTAGCGGGAGCTGGGGCCAACGTCCTGACTTTC. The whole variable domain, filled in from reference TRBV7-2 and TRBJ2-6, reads GAGVSQSPSNKVTEKGKDVELRCDPISGHTALYWYRQSLGQGLEFLIYFQGNSAPDKSGLPSDRFSAERTGGSVSTLTIQRTQQEDSAVYLCASSLLAGAGANVLTFGAGSRLTVL.